The 28 T cell receptor beta chains below come from one sample, sequenced in a study of T-cell reconstitution after alpha-beta-depleted transplantation in children (dated by TCRdb to about 2016). Receptor amplification or capture employed PCR. The run used an Illumina HiSeq 2500. TCR library preparation used molecular barcoding, with unique molecular identifiers applied to normalize quantification of the TCRbeta repertoire. TCRdb reworked the public reads: Q25 trimming with fastp, MiXCR clone assembly, productive beta chains retained. One record per CDR3 amino acid sequence lists the most common genes and DNA. In all, the sample holds over 100,000 distinct CDR3 sequences, and approximately 10% of those were seen once. The top ten constitute around 34% of the sample. This sample's treatment or condition label indicates: allogeneic hematopoietic cell transplantation with graft depleted of TCRalphabeta T cells and CD19 B cells.

The sequenced sample was PBMCs, obtained before TCRalphabeta/CD19-depleted stem cell transplant. Receptor source: a boy aged 2 to 10 with acute lymphoblastic leukemia, due to receive a stem cell transplant.

In this sample, this clonotype turned up many times. The chain employs TRBV5-1 and TRBJ2-5; D is possibly TRBD1 (6 bases). CDR1 SGHRS and CDR2 YFSETQ come from the germline V gene. V lost 0 bases and J lost 4, with 16 bases in between. This CDR3 comprises 16 residues. CDR3 loop: CASSLAGEIGRETQYF. CDR3 nucleotide sequence: TGCGCCAGCAGCTTGGCAGGGGAGATCGGCCGAGAGACCCAGTACTTC.

This rearrangement joins TRBV20-1 to TRBJ2-1; TRBD2 matches at 9 bases. Germline lookup yields CDR1 DFQATT and CDR2 SNEGSKA (reference sequence). This CDR3 region has 16 residues. V lost 6 bases to trimming and J lost 7 bases; unmatched junction nucleotides: 16. The CDR3 here is CSAHVPAGGSGNEQFF. In DNA, the CDR3 is TGCAGTGCCCATGTCCCAGCGGGAGGATCGGGGAATGAGCAGTTCTTC.

This clonotype appeared a few times. This sequence joins TRBV10-2 and TRBJ2-1; 13 bases are a match to TRBD2. V shed 8 bases, J shed 8 bases, and the junction held 6 bases outside the gene matches. The CDR3 extends over 14 amino acids. Germline V gene lookup returns CDR1 WSHSY and CDR2 SAAADI. The CDR3 protein is CASRTSGRADEQFF. The CDR3 DNA sequence: TGCGCCAGCCGAACTAGCGGGAGGGCCGATGAGCAGTTCTTC.

Only a few counts were recorded for this clonotype. The rearrangement joins TRBV12-3 or TRBV12-4 to TRBJ1-6; D might be TRBD1 (6 bases). With 5 bases removed from V and 6 bases from J, the gap between germline ends came to 26 bases. The CDR3 is 19 residues long. CDR3 protein: CASSPWGGPLGGSNSPLHF. The CDR3 bases are TGTGCCAGCAGTCCGTGGGGGGGGCCGCTGGGGGGGTCTAATTCACCCCTCCACTTT.

This sequence joins TRBV30 and TRBJ2-5, with D possibly matching TRBD1 (6 bases). The germline V and J ends were trimmed by 0 bases and 7 bases, with 12 bases remaining between them. The germline CDR1 and CDR2 sequences are GTSNPN and SVGIG (reference sequence). This CDR3 region has 13 residues. CDR3 sequence (DNA): TGTGCCTGGAGTGTGGGGGCCGGTCGGACCCAGTACTTC. It translates to CAWSVGAGRTQYF.

The CDR3 bases are TGTGCCAGCAGCGTGGGACTAGCGGGAGGCCCGAACACCGGGGAGCTGTTTTTT. It is translated as CASSVGLAGGPNTGELFF. The chain joins TRBV9 to TRBJ2-2; 15 bases are shared with TRBD2. Germline CDR1 and CDR2: SGDLS and YYNGEE. V gave up 2 bases and J gave up 0 bases; unmatched junction bases: 2. This CDR3 has 18 amino acids.

Many counts were recorded for this clonotype. The CDR3 region has the DNA TGCGCCAGCAGCTTGGTTTCGACTAGCGGGAGGGGCAATGAGCAGTTCTTC. As protein: CASSLVSTSGRGNEQFF. The rearrangement joins TRBV5-1 to TRBJ2-1; 14 nucleotides match TRBD2. Germline CDR1 is SGHRS and CDR2 is YFSETQ. The CDR3 contains 17 residues. J gave up 6 bases and V 0 bases, and 5 bases lay outside the gene matches.

This clonotype was counted between two and nine times. The rearrangement links TRBV29-1 to TRBJ2-1; 11 nucleotides line up with TRBD1. The ends lost 6 bases at V and 5 bases at J; junction bases unmatched: 9. In germline, CDR1 is SQVTM, CDR2 ANQGSEA. CDR3 length equals 15 residues. CDR3 in DNA: TGCAGCGTGACGCAGGGGACAGGGGGAAACAATGAGCAGTTCTTC. Its protein is CSVTQGTGGNNEQFF.

This clonotype was seen ten or more times. The genes are TRBV14 and TRBJ2-1; no reliable D call. This CDR3 is built from 13 residues. Trimming took off 0 bases at V and 8 bases at J, with 8 bases between the two ends. Germline CDR1 and CDR2: SGHDN and FVKESK. The chain's CDR3 is CASSQDGGDEQFF. Here the CDR3 DNA reads TGTGCCAGCAGCCAAGATGGTGGGGATGAGCAGTTCTTC.

This clonotype was picked up many times. V usage is TRBV20-1 and J usage is TRBJ1-1; 9 bases map to TRBD1. The germline CDR1 and CDR2 sequences are DFQATT and SNEGSKA (reference sequence). V dropped 5 bases and J dropped 5; count of bases not matched to a gene: 9. This CDR3 comprises 14 residues. CDR3 amino acids: CSALNRGQGTEAFF. The CDR3 DNA reads as TGCAGTGCTCTTAACAGGGGGCAGGGGACTGAAGCTTTCTTT.

J is TRBJ2-1 and V is TRBV4-1, with TRBD1 identical over 9 bases. The CDR3 has 16 residues. Germline V gives CDR1 MGHRA, CDR2 YSYEKL. Losses at the gene ends were 2 bases for V and 7 bases for J; bases not matched to a gene: 9. The CDR3 loop reads CASSQPPGTGFNEQFF. CDR3 nucleotide sequence: TGCGCCAGCAGCCAACCCCCCGGGACAGGGTTTAATGAGCAGTTCTTC.

This chain connects TRBV6-1 to TRBJ1-1; tentatively, D is TRBD1 (6 bases). Trimming removed 6 bases at V and 1 base at J, with 12 bases between. This CDR3 spans 14 amino acids. Germline-derived CDR1 and CDR2 are MNHNS and SASEGT. The DNA of the CDR3 is TGTGCCAGCAGGGACGGGACATGGAACACTGAAGCTTTCTTT. Amino acid sequence: CASRDGTWNTEAFF.

In its sample, this clonotype was seen many times. The genes are TRBV5-1 and TRBJ2-2, with 12 bases aligning to TRBD1. Trimming removed 5 bases from V and 6 bases from J; junction bases left unmatched: 8. Germline V lookup: CDR1 SGHRS, CDR2 YFSETQ. CDR3 length: 16 residues. Here the CDR3 reads CASRNRDRGLSGELFF. The CDR3 nucleotides read TGCGCCAGCAGAAACCGGGACAGGGGGCTGTCCGGGGAGCTGTTTTTT. Full variable domain (outside the CDR3, taken from reference TRBV5-1 and TRBJ2-2): KAGVTQTPRYLIKTRGQQVTLSCSPISGHRSVSWYQQTPGQGLQFLFEYFSETQRNKGNFPGRFSGRQFSNSRSEMNVSTLELGDSALYLCASRNRDRGLSGELFFGEGSRLTVL.

Only a few counts were recorded for this clonotype. The chain carries TRBV14 and TRBJ2-3; D is perhaps TRBD1 (5 bases). Germline V gene lookup returns CDR1 SGHDN and CDR2 FVKESK. Trimming left V 2 bases short and J 4 bases short, with 13 bases between. CDR3 length: 15 residues. CDR3 bases: TGTGCCAGCAGCCAACCAAGGGGATTGGCAGATACGCAGTATTTT. This translates into CASSQPRGLADTQYF.

The CDR3 spells CASSPDWSVDSTDTQYF. The CDR3 DNA is TGTGCCAGCAGTCCTGACTGGAGCGTCGATAGCACAGATACGCAGTATTTT. The genes are TRBV28 and TRBJ2-3; D is ambiguous. The germline CDR1 and CDR2 sequences are MDHEN and SYDVKM. The CDR3 has 17 residues. V lost 5 bases to trimming and J lost 0 bases, with 18 bases between them.

This clonotype was observed at least ten times. The rearrangement uses TRBV20-1 and TRBJ2-7; TRBD2 agrees at 9 bases. The CDR3 sequence is 16 residues long. The germline V gene has CDR1 DFQATT and CDR2 SNEGSKA (reference sequence). V lost 1 base, J lost 3 bases, and 10 bases stayed unmatched. The CDR3 protein is CSARGLAGTLLYEQYF. The CDR3 nucleotides are TGCAGTGCTAGAGGGCTAGCGGGAACTTTGCTCTACGAGCAGTACTTC.

The rearrangement joins TRBV27 to TRBJ2-1; D may be TRBD1 (6 bases). The germline gives CDR1 MNHEY, CDR2 SMNVEV (reference sequence). This CDR3 spans 15 amino acids. V shed 5 bases and J shed 1 base, with 12 bases lying between them. The CDR3 here is CASSPGTPSYNEQFF. Written as DNA, the CDR3 is TGTGCCAGCAGTCCGGGGACACCGTCCTACAATGAGCAGTTCTTC.

This rearrangement joins TRBV11-3 to TRBJ2-1; a weak D match, TRBD1 (6 bases). The CDR3 loop spans 13 amino acids. Germline-derived CDR1 and CDR2 are SGHNT and YENEEA. With 4 bases removed from V and 10 bases from J, the gap between germline ends came to 14 bases. The CDR3 region has the DNA TGTGCCAGCAGCTCTCTAAACAGGGCAGAGCAGTTCTTC. Amino acids: CASSSLNRAEQFF.

At least ten counts were recorded for this clonotype. The V call is TRBV4-2, the J call TRBJ2-2; D perhaps matches TRBD2 (5 bases). The CDR3 extends over 15 amino acids. The germline V gene encodes CDR1 LGHNA and CDR2 YNFKEQ. V was trimmed by 4 bases and J by 8 bases, leaving 17 bases between them. This CDR3 reads CASSLDVSGSGELFF. As DNA, the CDR3 is TGTGCCAGCAGCCTCGACGTATCGGGGTCAGGGGAGCTGTTTTTT.

This chain joins TRBV20-1 and TRBJ1-1; 12 bases line up with TRBD1. The CDR3 sequence is 15 residues long. Germline CDR1 is DFQATT and CDR2 is SNEGSKA (reference sequence). Trimming took 5 bases from V and 7 from J; bases not matched to a gene: 11. CDR3 residues: CSAGGTGGHYGEAFF. The CDR3 DNA reads TGCAGTGCTGGCGGGACAGGGGGCCACTATGGTGAAGCTTTCTTT.

This chain joins TRBV6-6 and TRBJ2-1, with no clear D. Trimming pared 3 bases from V and 10 bases from J, leaving 7 bases between. The CDR3 loop spans 11 amino acids. Germline lookup yields CDR1 MNHNY and CDR2 SVGAGI (reference sequence). DNA for the CDR3: TGTGCCAGCAGTTATGGGGAAGAGCAGTTCTTC. This codes for CASSYGEEQFF.

The DNA of the CDR3 is TGTGCCAGCAGTCCGGCAGGGGCGGGACGCAATCAGCCCCAGCATTTT. This encodes CASSPAGAGRNQPQHF. This chain connects TRBV28 to TRBJ1-5, with D perhaps TRBD1 (6 bases). V was trimmed by 5 bases and J by 2 bases, leaving 16 bases between them. The CDR3 runs 16 residues. From germline, CDR1 is MDHEN and CDR2 SYDVKM.

The gene calls are TRBV7-8 and TRBJ2-5, with a possible D match to TRBD2 (7 bases). V was trimmed by 7 bases and J by 5 bases, leaving 14 bases between them. Per the germline V gene, CDR1 is SGHVS and CDR2 is FQNEAQ. CDR3 length: 13 amino acids. CDR3 residues: CASMGGGGETQYF. CDR3 bases: TGTGCCAGCATGGGGGGAGGGGGGGAGACCCAGTACTTC.

The chain is built from TRBV20-1 and TRBJ1-5; D is possibly TRBD1 (5 bases). The length of the CDR3 is 15 residues. The V gene's germline CDR1 is DFQATT and CDR2 SNEGSKA (reference sequence). Trimming took off 4 bases at V and 0 bases at J, with 13 bases between the two ends. The chain's CDR3 is CSAIGLGVSNQPQHF. CDR3 DNA: TGCAGTGCTATAGGACTGGGGGTTAGCAATCAGCCCCAGCATTTT.

Many counts were recorded for this clonotype. The chain employs TRBV9 and TRBJ2-7; D gene unclear. Germline-derived CDR1 and CDR2 are SGDLS and YYNGEE. This CDR3 has 16 residues. V gave up 4 bases and J gave up 7 bases, with 24 bases separating them. This chain's CDR3 is CASSLLATMDFGEQYF. The DNA for the CDR3 is TGTGCCAGCAGCCTTCTGGCTACTATGGATTTTGGGGAGCAGTACTTC.

The V and J genes are TRBV7-9 and TRBJ1-1, with D hard to call. This CDR3 comprises 13 residues. Between the trimmed V and J ends, which lost 6 bases and 2 bases, there was a span of 10 bases. Germline values: CDR1 SEHNR, CDR2 FQNEAQ (reference sequence). The CDR3 sequence is CASRFTENTEAFF. Written as DNA, the CDR3 is TGTGCCAGCAGATTTACTGAAAACACTGAAGCTTTCTTT.

This clonotype has a count of ten or more. The rearrangement uses TRBV5-5 and TRBJ2-7; 8 bases match TRBD2. Germline V gives CDR1 SGHKS, CDR2 YYEKEE (reference sequence). V dropped 5 bases and J dropped 13; count of bases not matched to a gene: 11. The CDR3 contains 12 residues. Here the CDR3 reads CASRPHSGDDYF. The CDR3 coding sequence is TGTGCCAGCAGACCCCATAGCGGGGACGACTACTTC.

The gene calls are TRBV5-5 and TRBJ2-1; D is unresolved. Germline V CDR1 and CDR2: SGHKS, YYEKEE (reference sequence). V lost 4 bases and J lost 5, with 10 bases in between. The CDR3 spans 13 residues. Here the CDR3 reads CASSRVGNNEQFF. CDR3 nucleotide sequence: TGTGCCAGCAGCCGAGTGGGGAACAATGAGCAGTTCTTC.